The 26 T cell receptor beta chains presented below share a single source sample, sequenced in a study of blood T cells in healthy people across ages. For the second PCR, which ran for about 7 to 12 cycles, a sample-barcoded 5' primer and a J-beta primer mix were used. TCRdb recomputed calls from the 5' RACE reads with MiXCR, one row per CDR3 protein. Seen here are 750,000 or so distinct CDR3 sequences, approximately 25% observed once, and the top ten hold just under 9.5%. These sequences were also reported in another study, on T cells of mothers and their children.

Input material: blood. The receptors come from a boy between 5 and 17 years old in good health.

This clonotype was counted between two and nine times. The rearrangement uses TRBV20-1 and TRBJ2-1; D might be TRBD1 or TRBD2, each matching 5 bases. CDR1 DFQATT and CDR2 SNEGSKA come from the germline V gene (reference sequence). V gave up 0 bases and J gave up 3 bases, with 9 bases separating them. The CDR3 totals 14 residues. The DNA of the CDR3 is TGCAGTGCTAGAGATTTGGGGGACTACAATGAGCAGTTCTTC. It encodes CSARDLGDYNEQFF.

The genes are TRBV7-8 and TRBJ1-1, with TRBD1 matching 9 bases. The CDR3 totals 16 residues. Germline-derived CDR1 and CDR2 are SGHVS and FQNEAQ. After removal of 6 bases from V and 5 bases from J, the junction contained 13 bases not matched to a gene. DNA of the CDR3: TGTGCCAGCAGTTTGCCTCTACAGGGGGCGCGGACTGAAGCTTTCTTT. It translates to CASSLPLQGARTEAFF.

The chain recombines TRBV24-1 with TRBJ2-1, with D unclear. Trimming took off 10 bases at V and 0 bases at J, with 9 bases between the two ends. There are 13 residues in the CDR3. CDR1 is KGHDR, CDR2 SFDVKD, per germline. DNA of the CDR3: TGTGCCACGTCTCCAAGCTCCTACAATGAGCAGTTCTTC. Translation: CATSPSSYNEQFF.

This chain connects TRBV29-1 to TRBJ2-7; D ambiguous. Trimming removed 6 bases at V and 1 base at J, with 10 bases between. There are 12 residues in the CDR3. Looked up from germline, CDR1 is SQVTM and CDR2 is ANQGSEA. In DNA, the CDR3 is TGCAGCGTGACTCCAGGATCCTACGAGCAGTACTTC. This codes for CSVTPGSYEQYF.

The chain is built from TRBV5-1 and TRBJ2-1; D is perhaps TRBD1 (6 bases). Germline CDR1 and CDR2: SGHRS and YFSETQ. This CDR3 is built from 16 residues. V was shortened by 1 base and J by 6 bases, with 17 bases between the two germline ends. CDR3 nucleotide sequence: TGCGCCAGCAGCTTGACAGGGAATAGCGCGAGCAATGAGCAGTTCTTC. Translation gives CASSLTGNSASNEQFF. The whole variable domain, remainder taken from reference TRBV5-1 and TRBJ2-1, is KAGVTQTPRYLIKTRGQQVTLSCSPISGHRSVSWYQQTPGQGLQFLFEYFSETQRNKGNFPGRFSGRQFSNSRSEMNVSTLELGDSALYLCASSLTGNSASNEQFFGPGTRLTVL.

This clonotype was seen repeatedly, ten times or more. The chain has TRBV29-1 and TRBJ2-7; 11 nucleotides line up with TRBD2. Losses at the gene ends were 6 bases for V and 0 bases for J; bases not matched to a gene: 1. Germline V CDR1 and CDR2: SQVTM, ANQGSEA. The CDR3 length is 13 residues. CDR3: CSVGLAGSYEQYF. The CDR3 region has the DNA TGCAGCGTCGGACTAGCGGGCTCCTACGAGCAGTACTTC.

This clonotype occurred a few times. The chain couples TRBV4-1 to TRBJ2-2; TRBD1 matches 8 bases. CDR3 length: 15 amino acids. The germline gives CDR1 MGHRA, CDR2 YSYEKL. V lost 6 bases and J lost 1; bases outside the gene matches: 4. CDR3 in DNA: TGCGCCAGCAGGACCGGGACAGGGAACACCGGGGAGCTGTTTTTT. Translating it yields CASRTGTGNTGELFF.

In this sample, this clonotype turned up a few times. This rearrangement joins TRBV13 to TRBJ2-3, with D maybe TRBD2 (5 bases). The CDR3 is made up of 13 amino acids. With 9 bases removed from V and 4 bases from J, the gap between germline ends came to 14 bases. The V gene's germline CDR1 is PRHDT and CDR2 FYEKMQ (reference sequence). The CDR3 DNA sequence: TGTGCCAGTACTTCGTTGAGGGCAGATACGCAGTATTTT. Translated, it gives CASTSLRADTQYF.

This clonotype came up a few times. This sequence joins TRBV14 and TRBJ2-3; TRBD2 aligns across 9 bases. This CDR3 is 15 amino acids long. The V gene end was trimmed by 4 bases and the J gene end by 5 bases; junction bases not matched to a gene: 7. Germline loops: CDR1 SGHDN, CDR2 FVKESK. This chain's CDR3 is CASSPPGLAVDTQYF. CDR3 in DNA: TGTGCCAGCAGCCCCCCGGGACTAGCAGTAGATACGCAGTATTTT.

This clonotype turned up a few times. The V and J genes are TRBV10-3 and TRBJ2-5; perhaps TRBD1 as D (6 bases). V was shortened by 5 bases and J by 4 bases, with 11 bases between the two germline ends. CDR3 size: 13 residues. In germline, CDR1 is ENHRY, CDR2 SYGVKD. The CDR3 here is CAISQGIGETQYF. The CDR3 DNA is TGTGCCATCAGTCAGGGGATCGGAGAGACCCAGTACTTC.

This clonotype was counted a few times. Sequence at one end of the junction differs from germline and may be a read error. The CDR3 here is CAASRVPEGEQYF. The CDR3 nucleotides are TGTGCCGCCAGCAGAGTTCCGGAGGGGGAGCAGTACTTC. This chain links TRBV15 with TRBJ2-7; D is perhaps TRBD2 (6 bases). CDR3 length: 13 residues. Germline V gene sequence: CDR1 LNHNV, CDR2 YYDKDF (reference sequence).

This chain connects TRBV5-6 to TRBJ2-5; the D is unclear. V was trimmed by 4 bases and J by 4 bases, leaving 20 bases between them. Germline loops: CDR1 SGHDT, CDR2 YYEEEE. The CDR3 length is 16 residues. CDR3 protein: CASSTRSLVGRETQYF. Here the CDR3 DNA reads TGTGCCAGCAGCACCCGTTCATTGGTGGGAAGAGAGACCCAGTACTTC.

This clonotype was found a few times. J is TRBJ1-4 and V is TRBV15; 8 bases agree with TRBD1. Germline values: CDR1 LNHNV, CDR2 YYDKDF (reference sequence). The CDR3 length is 13 residues. The trim removed 3 bases at V and 8 bases at J, leaving 2 bases unmatched. The CDR3 loop is CATSSTGGEKLFF. As DNA, the CDR3 is TGTGCCACCAGCAGTACAGGGGGGGAAAAACTGTTTTTT.

The chain joins TRBV2 to TRBJ1-5; D is perhaps TRBD1 (5 bases). The length of the CDR3 is 13 residues. Deletions cut 5 bases from V and 9 bases from J, with 14 bases between. Looked up from germline, CDR1 is SNHLY and CDR2 is FYNNEI. CDR3 in amino acids: CASSSGRGGPQHF. CDR3 bases: TGTGCCAGCAGTTCAGGGCGGGGGGGGCCCCAGCATTTT.

The chain uses TRBV7-2 and TRBJ1-6; D call uncertain. Between the trimmed V and J ends, which lost 1 base and 8 bases, there was a span of 9 bases. The CDR3 sequence is 14 residues long. The germline V gene has CDR1 SGHTA and CDR2 FQGNSA. CDR3 DNA: TGTGCCAGCAGCTTAGGCCGGAGGGATTCACCCCTCCACTTT. Encoded protein: CASSLGRRDSPLHF. The full variable domain, in which reference TRBV7-2 and TRBJ1-6 provide the parts outside the CDR3, is GAGVSQSPSNKVTEKGKDVELRCDPISGHTALYWYRQSLGQGLEFLIYFQGNSAPDKSGLPSDRFSAERTGGSVSTLTIQRTQQEDSAVYLCASSLGRRDSPLHFGNGTRLTVT.

The J gene is TRBJ1-3, the V gene TRBV4-2; D gene uncertain. Germline V gives CDR1 LGHNA, CDR2 YNFKEQ. Trimming removed 7 bases at V and 2 bases at J, with 15 bases between. This CDR3 is 15 amino acids long. The CDR3: CASIEEWGTGNTIYF. The CDR3 DNA sequence: TGTGCCAGCATCGAAGAATGGGGAACTGGAAACACCATATATTTT.

V usage is TRBV5-1 and J usage is TRBJ2-5; D is possibly TRBD2 (6 bases). Trimming shortened V by 4 bases and J by 2 bases, and 12 bases separated the two germline ends. Looked up from germline, CDR1 is SGHRS and CDR2 is YFSETQ. The CDR3 is made up of 14 amino acids. The DNA of the CDR3 is TGCGCCAGCAGCCGGGGACTGGGGCAAGAGACCCAGTACTTC. Translating gives CASSRGLGQETQYF. The whole variable domain, filled in from reference TRBV5-1 and TRBJ2-5, reads KAGVTQTPRYLIKTRGQQVTLSCSPISGHRSVSWYQQTPGQGLQFLFEYFSETQRNKGNFPGRFSGRQFSNSRSEMNVSTLELGDSALYLCASSRGLGQETQYFGPGTRLLVL.

The chain is built from TRBV28 and TRBJ2-7; D may be TRBD1 or TRBD2 (6 bases each). Trimming shortened V by 10 bases and J by 4 bases, and 11 bases separated the two germline ends. This CDR3 has 11 residues. Germline loops: CDR1 MDHEN, CDR2 SYDVKM. The CDR3 nucleotides read TGTGCCACCGGGGGCTATTACGAGCAGTACTTC. The encoded protein is CATGGYYEQYF. Full variable domain (rest looked up from reference TRBV28 and TRBJ2-7): DVKVTQSSRYLVKRTGEKVFLECVQDMDHENMFWYRQDPGLGLRLIYFSYDVKMKEKGDIPEGYSVSREKKERFSLILESASTNQTSMYLCATGGYYEQYFGPGTRLTVT.

This clonotype was seen a few times. The CDR3 region has the DNA TGCGCCAGCAGCTTGGATCCCAGAAACTATGGCTACACCTTC. Translating gives CASSLDPRNYGYTF. The chain couples TRBV5-1 to TRBJ1-2; D unresolved. This CDR3 spans 14 amino acids. Germline CDR1 reads SGHRS; CDR2 reads YFSETQ. The ends were cut back, 0 bases at V and 2 bases at J, with 8 bases in the middle. Full variable domain (outside the CDR3, taken from reference TRBV5-1 and TRBJ1-2): KAGVTQTPRYLIKTRGQQVTLSCSPISGHRSVSWYQQTPGQGLQFLFEYFSETQRNKGNFPGRFSGRQFSNSRSEMNVSTLELGDSALYLCASSLDPRNYGYTFGSGTRLTVV.

This clonotype was recorded a few times. This chain connects TRBV27 to TRBJ2-5, with D perhaps being TRBD1 or TRBD2 (5 bases each). The J call may not be correct, given that the DNA end is closer to TRBJ2-7. Looked up from germline, CDR1 is MNHEY and CDR2 is SMNVEV (reference sequence). The CDR3 spans 14 residues. The CDR3 DNA reads as TGTGCCAGCAGCGACTATTTCAGGGTCCCCGAGCAGTACTTC. Amino acid sequence: CASSDYFRVPEQYF.

This clonotype was counted many times. This chain links TRBV28 with TRBJ2-7; 10 bases match TRBD2. Germline CDR1 is MDHEN and CDR2 is SYDVKM. V was pared by 2 bases and J by 3 bases, with 1 base of the junction left unmatched. The CDR3 is 14 amino acids. As DNA, the CDR3 is TGTGCCAGCAGTTTAGGGACTAGCGTCTACGAGCAGTACTTC. This encodes CASSLGTSVYEQYF.

The chain couples TRBV7-6 to TRBJ1-6; D unresolved. Looked up from germline, CDR1 is SGHVS and CDR2 is FNYEAQ. V was pared by 1 base and J by 7 bases, with 8 bases between. This CDR3 spans 14 amino acids. The CDR3 nucleotides read TGTGCCAGCAGCTTAGGGGATCTGAATTCACCCCTCCACTTT. Amino acids: CASSLGDLNSPLHF.

This clonotype was counted only a few times. This chain uses TRBV5-6 with TRBJ2-7; possibly TRBD1 for D (5 bases). V was shortened by 5 bases and J by 0 bases, with 18 bases between the two germline ends. CDR1 SGHDT and CDR2 YYEEEE come from the germline V gene. The CDR3 consists of 16 residues. DNA of the CDR3: TGTGCCAGCAGTCTCCTCCTATCGACAGACTCCTACGAGCAGTACTTC. This translates into CASSLLLSTDSYEQYF. The whole variable domain, filled in from reference TRBV5-6 and TRBJ2-7, reads DAGVTQSPTHLIKTRGQQVTLRCSPKSGHDTVSWYQQALGQGPQFIFQYYEEEERQRGNFPDRFSGHQFPNYSSELNVNALLLGDSALYLCASSLLLSTDSYEQYFGPGTRLTVT.

This clonotype was counted a few times. The chain links TRBV7-9 to TRBJ2-3; tentatively, D is TRBD1 (5 bases). Deletions cut 5 bases from V and 4 bases from J, with 16 bases between. Germline loops: CDR1 SEHNR, CDR2 FQNEAQ (reference sequence). The CDR3 totals 15 residues. The CDR3 protein is CASSIRGPEADTQYF. For the CDR3, the DNA is TGTGCCAGCAGCATAAGGGGCCCTGAGGCAGATACGCAGTATTTT.

CDR3 amino acids: CASSPSHTGTSSETQYF. The DNA of the CDR3 is TGTGCCAGCAGCCCAAGTCATACCGGGACTTCCTCCGAGACCCAGTACTTC. The chain joins TRBV3-1 to TRBJ2-5; the D gene is possibly TRBD2 (6 bases). This CDR3 spans 17 amino acids. Trimming took 4 bases from V and 5 from J, leaving 23 bases between them. CDR1 is LGHDT and CDR2 is YNNKEL in the germline V gene (reference sequence).

This clonotype was seen a handful of times. The chain carries TRBV11-2 and TRBJ2-5; TRBD2 agrees at 10 bases. The V gene end was trimmed by 3 bases and the J gene end by 5 bases; junction bases not matched to a gene: 3. Germline V gives CDR1 SGHAT, CDR2 FQNNGV. The CDR3 extends over 14 amino acids. Here the CDR3 reads CASSFTSGAETQYF. The CDR3, as DNA: TGTGCCAGCAGCTTCACTAGCGGGGCGGAGACCCAGTACTTC.